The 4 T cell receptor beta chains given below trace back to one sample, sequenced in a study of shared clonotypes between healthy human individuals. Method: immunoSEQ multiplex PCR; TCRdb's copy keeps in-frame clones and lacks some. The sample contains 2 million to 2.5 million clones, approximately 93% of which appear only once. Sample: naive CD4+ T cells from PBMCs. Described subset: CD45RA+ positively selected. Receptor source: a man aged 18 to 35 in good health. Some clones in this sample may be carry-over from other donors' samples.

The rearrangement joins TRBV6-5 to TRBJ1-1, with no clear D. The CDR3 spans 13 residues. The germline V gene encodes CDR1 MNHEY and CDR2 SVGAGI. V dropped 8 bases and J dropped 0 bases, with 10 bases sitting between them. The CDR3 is CASGEDLNTEAFF. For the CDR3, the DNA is TGTGCCAGCGGAGAGGATTTGAACACTGAAGCTTTCTTT.

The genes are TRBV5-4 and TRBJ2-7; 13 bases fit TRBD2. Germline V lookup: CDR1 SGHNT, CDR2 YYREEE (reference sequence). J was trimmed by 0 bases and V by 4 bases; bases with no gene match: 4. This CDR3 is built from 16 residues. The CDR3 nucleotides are TGTGCCAGCAGCCGACTAGCGGGAGGTCTCTCCTACGAGCAGTACTTC. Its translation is CASSRLAGGLSYEQYF.

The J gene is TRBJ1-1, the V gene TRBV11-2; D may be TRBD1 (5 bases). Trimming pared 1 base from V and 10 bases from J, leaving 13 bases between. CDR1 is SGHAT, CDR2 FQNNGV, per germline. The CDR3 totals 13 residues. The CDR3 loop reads CASSLVGGVGAFF. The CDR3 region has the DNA TGTGCCAGCAGCTTAGTGGGGGGAGTGGGAGCTTTCTTT. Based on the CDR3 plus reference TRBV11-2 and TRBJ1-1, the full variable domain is EAGVAQSPRYKIIEKRQSVAFWCNPISGHATLYWYQQILGQGPKLLIQFQNNGVVDDSQLPKDRFSAERLKGVDSTLKIQPAKLEDSAVYLCASSLVGGVGAFFGQGTRLTVV.

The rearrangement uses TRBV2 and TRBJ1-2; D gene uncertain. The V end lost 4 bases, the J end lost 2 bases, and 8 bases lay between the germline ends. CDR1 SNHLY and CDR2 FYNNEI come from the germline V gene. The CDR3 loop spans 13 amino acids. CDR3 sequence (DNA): TGTGCCAGCAGTGTGGCCAGGAACTATGGCTACACCTTC. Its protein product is CASSVARNYGYTF. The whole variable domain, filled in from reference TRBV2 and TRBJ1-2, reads EPEVTQTPSHQVTQMGQEVILRCVPISNHLYFYWYRQILGQKVEFLVSFYNNEISEKSEIFDDQFSVERPDGSNFTLKIRSTKLEDSAMYFCASSVARNYGYTFGSGTRLTVV.